The text below deals with one TCR beta chain. Its specificity is not known. The germline V gene encodes CDR1 DFQATT and CDR2 SNEGSKA (reference sequence). There are 16 residues in the CDR3. The data are from a study of T cells expressing NK-cell markers. General study findings and limits: Several donors likewise had their CD3+CD56-NKG2C+ fraction led by these clonotypes.

With the 5' RACE reads reprocessed, TCRdb shows one record per CDR3 protein and no DNA. The sample holds 350,000 to 400,000 distinct CDR3 sequences. This clonotype originated in a woman between 50 and 59 years old in good health. This rearrangement joins TRBV20-1 to TRBJ2-3; the TCRdb D gene call, TRBD1, has no DNA to confirm it. The sequencing input was blood T cells: a sorted CD56 or NKG2C T cell subset, CD4+ or CD8+ T cells, or bulk PBMC T cells (not recorded which). CDR3: CSARDPRGGSTDTQYF.